This record looks at one T cell receptor (beta chain) sequence and its context. Antigen specificity is unknown. The V end was cut by 7 bases, the J end by 5 bases, with 11 bases between. Germline CDR1 LNHDA, CDR2 SQIVND (reference sequence). This CDR3 contains 12 residues. PCR involved 60 Vbeta and 13 Jbeta primers. TCRdb keeps only in-frame clones here, not all; method: immunoSEQ multiplex PCR. The sample has about 130,000 clones, over 70% seen once. This sample is part of a study of cytomegalovirus exposure and HLA in healthy donors. Whole-study findings and limits: Earlier analysis found most TCR beta V segments productive about 87% or about 30% of the time.

Sequencing was done on a sample of PBMCs. The chain combines TRBV19 with TRBJ1-2; D is perhaps TRBD1 (6 bases). This clonotype was sampled from a man between 25 and 39 years old in good health and CMV-seronegative. DNA of the CDR3: TGTGCCAGTACGACAGGTGCTTATGGCTACACCTTC. Translating gives CASTTGAYGYTF. Together with reference TRBV19 and TRBJ1-2, the CDR3 gives the full variable domain: DGGITQSPKYLFRKEGQNVTLSCEQNLNHDAMYWYRQDPGQGLRLIYYSQIVNDFQKGDIAEGYSVSREKKESFPLTVTSAQKNPTAFYLCASTTGAYGYTFGSGTRLTVV.